This entry lists 9 T cell receptor beta chains sequenced from one sample in a study of T cell changes during pregnancy in multiple sclerosis. Sequenced by immunoSEQ multiplex PCR; TCRdb stores in-frame clones only, minus some. Here the sample spans 83,000 or so clones, 94% being singletons. Here the sequenced sample was peripheral blood, taken after pregnancy. These receptor sequences come from a female donor in good health, enrolled as a control in a pregnancy study.

This clone was observed a single time. The J gene is TRBJ1-1, the V gene TRBV27; TRBD1 matches 8 bases. V was pared by 3 bases and J by 5 bases, with 2 bases of the junction left unmatched. Germline V gene sequence: CDR1 MNHEY, CDR2 SMNVEV (reference sequence). This CDR3 contains 13 residues. CDR3: CASSFTGGTEAFF. As DNA, the CDR3 is TGTGCCAGCAGTTTCACAGGGGGGACTGAAGCTTTCTTT.

J is TRBJ2-7 and V is TRBV7-9; the D is unclear. CDR3 length equals 14 residues. The V end lost 1 base, the J end lost 6 bases, and 13 bases lay between the germline ends. Germline-derived CDR1 and CDR2 are SEHNR and FQNEAQ (reference sequence). The CDR3 spells CASSLESAGAEQYF. CDR3 sequence (DNA): TGTGCCAGCAGCTTAGAGTCCGCCGGTGCCGAGCAGTACTTC.

The V gene is TRBV7-2, the J gene TRBJ2-3, with unresolved D. The V gene lost 1 base and the J gene lost 3 bases, with 11 bases spanning the gap. Germline V gene lookup returns CDR1 SGHTA and CDR2 FQGNSA. CDR3 length: 15 residues. CDR3 loop: CASSLETPGTDTQYF. CDR3 sequence (DNA): TGTGCCAGCAGCTTAGAGACTCCTGGAACAGATACGCAGTATTTT.

The chain employs TRBV6-1 and TRBJ1-3; TRBD1 is a possible D gene (6 bases). CDR1 and CDR2 from the germline V gene are MNHNS and SASEGT. Trimming stripped 6 bases from V and 0 bases from J, with 12 bases between. There are 15 residues in the CDR3. The CDR3, as DNA: TGTGCCAGCAGAGCTACAGGGAACTCTGGAAACACCATATATTTT. Its protein is CASRATGNSGNTIYF.

This clone is a singleton in its sample. The chain employs TRBV11-3 and TRBJ2-5, with a possible D match to TRBD2 (6 bases). This CDR3 contains 14 residues. Per germline, CDR1 SGHNT and CDR2 YENEEA. The V end lost 5 bases, the J end lost 5 bases, and 15 bases lay between the germline ends. CDR3: CASSPAGHGETQYF. The DNA of the CDR3 is TGTGCCAGCAGCCCAGCGGGCCATGGGGAGACCCAGTACTTC.

The chain is built from TRBV7-9 and TRBJ1-1; TRBD1 matches at 7 bases. Unmatched junction bases numbered 9, after V lost 6 bases and J lost 5 bases. The CDR3 runs to 14 residues. The germline V gene has CDR1 SEHNR and CDR2 FQNEAQ (reference sequence). CDR3 sequence (DNA): TGTGCCAGCAGTTCTACGACAGGGATAACTGAAGCTTTCTTT. Its protein is CASSSTTGITEAFF.

The V call is TRBV9, the J call TRBJ2-2; D possibly corresponds to TRBD1 (5 bases). Deletions cut 0 bases from V and 5 bases from J, with 5 bases between. Germline lookup yields CDR1 SGDLS and CDR2 YYNGEE. CDR3 length equals 13 residues. CDR3 in DNA: TGTGCCAGCAGCGTAGGGACAACCGGGGAGCTGTTTTTT. Protein product: CASSVGTTGELFF.

This clone was picked up one time. CDR3 nucleotide sequence: TGTGCCAGCAGGCCCGTAGCGGGAGGGTCCGGGGAGCTGTTTTTT. Its protein product is CASRPVAGGSGELFF. V and J are TRBV6-5 and TRBJ2-2, with 11 bases that match TRBD2. The CDR3 length is 15 residues. CDR1 is MNHEY and CDR2 is SVGAGI in the germline V gene. Trimming cost V 6 bases and J 6 bases; bases outside gene matches: 6.

The chain employs TRBV25-1 and TRBJ1-3, with 7 bases aligning to TRBD1. The J segment lost 0 bases and the V segment lost 3 bases, leaving 5 bases of the junction unmatched. CDR1 MGHDK and CDR2 SYGVNS come from the germline V gene. This CDR3 comprises 16 residues. CDR3 region: CASSDGQASSGNTIYF. In DNA, the CDR3 is TGTGCCAGCAGTGACGGACAGGCCAGCTCTGGAAACACCATATATTTT.